The T cell receptor beta chain under discussion was sequenced for a study of blood T cell repertoires in COVID-19. Across the study: COVID-19 samples collected from the United States, Italy and Spain covered acute and convalescent phases. Sources were T cells, B-cell-depleted T cells, or PBMCs; the material itself was cDNA or gDNA.

Trimming pared 4 bases from V and 7 bases from J, leaving 14 bases between. CDR1 is LGHDT, CDR2 YNNKEL, per germline (reference sequence). The CDR3 runs to 14 residues. Per the original methods: Nucleated cell counts were estimated from reference gene primer amplification. Clones were sequenced by immunoSEQ multiplex PCR, and TCRdb holds only the in-frame ones, with some missing. That table supplies the V and J calls and clone size; D and trimming were determined from the DNA. The sample lists hundreds of thousands of clones, approximately 82% seen once, with approximately 5.9% in the top ten. The receptor's source is a man older than 75 with acute or convalescent COVID-19. The chain links TRBV3-1 (or the pseudogene TRBV3-2) to TRBJ2-1, with D uncertain. Sample: peripheral blood. The CDR3 DNA sequence: TGTGCCAGCAGCCTATCTTCTACCTTGAATGAGCAGTTCTTC. Its translation: CASSLSSTLNEQFF.